Each of the 9 T cell receptor beta chains below was sequenced from the same sample in a study of blood T cell repertoires in COVID-19. Profiling relied on immunoSEQ multiplex PCR, and the TCRdb table lists in-frame clones only, not all of them. The sample holds approximately 300,000 clones; approximately 90% are singletons and the top ten take around 2.1%. Sequencing input: peripheral blood. The receptors stem from a man younger than 35 with active or convalescent COVID-19.

This sequence joins TRBV4-1 and TRBJ2-5, with 8 positions matching TRBD1. V lost 4 bases to trimming and J lost 5 bases; unmatched junction nucleotides: 12. The CDR3 consists of 16 residues. Germline assignment: CDR1 MGHRA and CDR2 YSYEKL. The chain's CDR3 is CASSPRTGLMGETQYF. The CDR3 nucleotides are TGCGCCAGCAGCCCGCGGACAGGGTTAATGGGGGAGACCCAGTACTTC.

This clone was observed a few times. This chain joins TRBV13 and TRBJ2-7; D unresolved. Germline CDR1 and CDR2: PRHDT and FYEKMQ (reference sequence). Trimming removed 5 bases from V and 0 bases from J, with 8 bases in between. The length of the CDR3 is 13 residues. For the CDR3, the DNA is TGTGCCAGCAGCCGTAGTCGCTCCTACGAGCAGTACTTC. It is translated as CASSRSRSYEQYF.

Points on this clone: This sample also contains other DNA sequences that code for the same CDR3. In DNA form, the CDR3 reads TGCGCCAGCAGTGAGTCGAGAGGGCAAGAGACCCAGTACTTC. It yields the protein CASSESRGQETQYF. The chain has TRBV10-1 and TRBJ2-5, with D possibly being TRBD2 (5 bases). Germline-derived CDR1 and CDR2 are WNHNN and SYGVQD (reference sequence). Trimming pared 0 bases from V and 2 bases from J, leaving 7 bases between. The CDR3 is 14 amino acids.

The V and J genes are TRBV2 and TRBJ2-7; TRBD1 matches 7 bases. J was trimmed by 2 bases and V by 6 bases; bases with no gene match: 10. The CDR3 runs 15 residues. The germline V gene encodes CDR1 SNHLY and CDR2 FYNNEI. The CDR3 nucleotides are TGTGCCAGCAGCAGGGACAGAGCATCGCCCTACGAGCAGTACTTC. Translated, it gives CASSRDRASPYEQYF. Full variable domain (outside the CDR3, taken from reference TRBV2 and TRBJ2-7): EPEVTQTPSHQVTQMGQEVILRCVPISNHLYFYWYRQILGQKVEFLVSFYNNEISEKSEIFDDQFSVERPDGSNFTLKIRSTKLEDSAMYFCASSRDRASPYEQYFGPGTRLTVT.

The CDR3 DNA sequence: TGTGCCAGCAGTTACTCGCGACTAGCGGGAGCCGGGGAGCTGTTTTTT. Translating gives CASSYSRLAGAGELFF. The chain employs TRBV6-5 and TRBJ2-2; 12 nucleotides match TRBD2. This CDR3 has 16 amino acids. After removal of 0 bases from V and 6 bases from J, the junction contained 2 bases not matched to a gene. Germline values: CDR1 MNHEY, CDR2 SVGAGI.

There are a few counts of this clone. The V and J genes are TRBV7-2 and TRBJ2-2, with 7 bases fitting TRBD1. This CDR3 spans 15 amino acids. Losses at the gene ends were 5 bases for V and 5 bases for J; bases not matched to a gene: 8. Germline CDR1 is SGHTA and CDR2 is FQGNSA. The DNA of the CDR3 is TGTGCCAGCAGCCCCAACAGGGGCGGAACCGGGGAGCTGTTTTTT. Translation: CASSPNRGGTGELFF.

This sequence joins TRBV5-5 and TRBJ2-7, with a weak D call TRBD2 (5 bases). Germline assignment: CDR1 SGHKS and CDR2 YYEKEE (reference sequence). The CDR3 loop spans 14 amino acids. Trimming removed 4 bases from V and 2 bases from J, with 13 bases in between. CDR3 bases: TGTGCCAGCAGCGCCGTGAGGGCCCCCTACGAGCAGTACTTC. Its protein product is CASSAVRAPYEQYF.

The J gene is TRBJ2-5, the V gene TRBV9, with D possibly being TRBD1 (6 bases). Per germline, CDR1 SGDLS and CDR2 YYNGEE. This CDR3 has 11 amino acids. The V end was cut by 7 bases, the J end by 5 bases, with 9 bases between. The CDR3 is CASARGETQYF. The CDR3 DNA reads as TGTGCCAGCGCCAGGGGTGAGACCCAGTACTTC.

V is TRBV4-3 and J is TRBJ1-3, with 7 bases lining up with TRBD1. The trim removed 1 base at V and 2 bases at J, leaving 8 bases unmatched. Germline loops: CDR1 LGHNA, CDR2 YSLEER. CDR3 length: 17 amino acids. The CDR3 DNA is TGCGCCAGCAGCCAAGGGACAGGACGGCGGGCTGGAAACACCATATATTTT. This gives the protein CASSQGTGRRAGNTIYF.